These 16 T cell receptor beta chains came from one sample sequenced in a study of cytomegalovirus exposure and HLA in healthy donors. It was with 60 Vbeta and 13 Jbeta primers that the PCR ran. Assay: immunoSEQ multiplex PCR; the TCRdb copy retains only in-frame clones and omits some. The sample lists about 140,000 clones; about 82% were seen once. The sequencing input was PBMCs. These TCRs come from a female donor in good health and CMV-seropositive.

The V call is TRBV6-1, the J call TRBJ1-1; D is perhaps TRBD1 (5 bases). Germline V gene sequence: CDR1 MNHNS, CDR2 SASEGT. The CDR3 loop spans 13 amino acids. V was cut by 1 base and J by 7 bases, with 10 bases left in between. CDR3 sequence (DNA): TGTGCCAGCAGTGAAGTGTGGGGGGGTGAAGCTTTCTTT. It specifies CASSEVWGGEAFF.

This clone has only one observation. This chain connects TRBV6-6 to TRBJ2-7, with 12 bases lining up with TRBD1. This CDR3 is 13 amino acids long. Germline V lookup: CDR1 MNHNY, CDR2 SVGAGI (reference sequence). V trimming: 8 bases; J trimming: 3 bases; junction bases outside the gene matches: 2. CDR3 sequence reads: CASGTGGGYEQYF. In nucleotides, the CDR3 is TGTGCCAGCGGGACAGGGGGCGGCTACGAGCAGTACTTC.

The chain employs TRBV5-4 and TRBJ2-5; D possibly corresponds to TRBD1 (6 bases). CDR3 length: 14 residues. The V end was cut by 4 bases, the J end by 1 base, with 11 bases between. Germline V gene sequence: CDR1 SGHNT, CDR2 YYREEE (reference sequence). CDR3 nucleotides: TGTGCCAGCAGCCCCACCAGGGGCCAAGAGACCCAGTACTTC. The encoded protein is CASSPTRGQETQYF.

The rearrangement joins TRBV6-6 to TRBJ2-2; D is possibly TRBD1 (5 bases). Trimming took off 6 bases at V and 4 bases at J, with 9 bases between the two ends. The V gene's germline CDR1 is MNHNY and CDR2 SVGAGI (reference sequence). This CDR3 is 13 amino acids long. CDR3 nucleotide sequence: TGTGCCAGCAGGACCAGGGCCACCGGGGAGCTGTTTTTT. Amino acids: CASRTRATGELFF.

The table lists this clone with a few counts. V and J are TRBV6-5 and TRBJ1-1; D uncertain. Trimming shortened V by 0 bases and J by 4 bases, and 9 bases separated the two germline ends. CDR1 and CDR2 from the germline V gene are MNHEY and SVGAGI. The length of the CDR3 is 14 residues. CDR3 region: CASSYSKGSTEAFF. CDR3 nucleotides: TGTGCCAGCAGTTACTCGAAAGGGAGCACTGAAGCTTTCTTT.

The rearrangement uses TRBV5-4 and TRBJ2-5; 10 bases fit TRBD2. CDR1 is SGHNT, CDR2 YYREEE, per germline (reference sequence). Trimming removed 0 bases from V and 4 bases from J; junction bases left unmatched: 9. The length of the CDR3 is 17 residues. CDR3 nucleotides: TGTGCCAGCAGCTTGGGGCTAGCGGGAGTGGGCGGAGAGACCCAGTACTTC. It encodes CASSLGLAGVGGETQYF.

This clone has a single count. The CDR3 loop reads CASSPFNIRLYSNQPQHF. For the CDR3, the DNA is TGCGCCAGCAGCCCCTTTAACATACGATTATATAGCAATCAGCCCCAGCATTTT. The chain combines TRBV4-1 with TRBJ1-5; D call uncertain. CDR1 MGHRA and CDR2 YSYEKL come from the germline V gene. This CDR3 region has 18 residues. The ends were cut back, 4 bases at V and 0 bases at J, with 19 bases in the middle.

The chain joins TRBV18 to TRBJ1-2; 9 positions match TRBD1. The V and J ends lost 3 bases and 8 bases, in that order; junction bases with no gene match: 4. CDR1 and CDR2 (germline): KGHSH, LQKENI. The length of the CDR3 is 13 residues. The CDR3 spells CASSPDRGLGYTF. The DNA of the CDR3 is TGTGCCAGCTCACCCGACAGGGGGTTAGGCTACACCTTC.

The chain links TRBV6-1 to TRBJ1-1; TRBD1 matches at 8 bases. The germline V gene encodes CDR1 MNHNS and CDR2 SASEGT. The CDR3 is 15 amino acids. V was pared by 6 bases and J by 0 bases, with 6 bases of the junction left unmatched. As DNA, the CDR3 is TGTGCCAGCAGGGGGACAGGAGATATGAACACTGAAGCTTTCTTT. Protein sequence: CASRGTGDMNTEAFF.

This sequence joins TRBV28 and TRBJ1-2; D may be TRBD1 (5 bases). The V and J ends lost 8 bases and 5 bases respectively, with 18 bases between them. Per germline, CDR1 MDHEN and CDR2 SYDVKM. The CDR3 contains 14 residues. In DNA form, the CDR3 reads TGTGCCAGCGGCCTAACAGGCTTCGATTATGGCTACACCTTC. As protein: CASGLTGFDYGYTF.

This clone was seen more than once but under ten times. The rearrangement uses TRBV11-3 and TRBJ2-2, with TRBD2 matching over 8 bases. The V and J ends lost 5 bases and 7 bases, in that order; junction bases with no gene match: 9. Germline V gene sequence: CDR1 SGHNT, CDR2 YENEEA. The CDR3 has 15 amino acids. CDR3: CASSDSGGQGGELFF. CDR3 DNA: TGTGCCAGCAGCGATTCGGGAGGGCAGGGCGGGGAGCTGTTTTTT.

The rearrangement uses TRBV9 and TRBJ2-5, with 7 bases identical to TRBD2. CDR1 and CDR2 (germline): SGDLS, YYNGEE. With 3 bases clipped from V and 4 bases from J, the junction kept 3 bases outside the gene matches. There are 13 residues in the CDR3. CDR3 loop: CASSAVAGETQYF. In nucleotides, the CDR3 is TGTGCCAGCAGCGCCGTAGCGGGAGAGACCCAGTACTTC.

V gene TRBV28 combines with J gene TRBJ2-7; a possible D gene is TRBD2 (5 bases). Germline CDR1 MDHEN, CDR2 SYDVKM. The V end was cut by 7 bases, the J end by 2 bases, with 15 bases between. The CDR3 is 14 amino acids. CDR3 in DNA: TGTGCCAGCAACCACCCCGGGGTGACCTACGAGCAGTACTTC. It encodes CASNHPGVTYEQYF.

CDR3 loop: CASSLPAGGLTDTQYF. The CDR3 bases are TGTGCCAGCAGCTTGCCAGCGGGGGGGCTCACAGATACGCAGTATTTT. This rearrangement joins TRBV5-5 to TRBJ2-3; TRBD2 agrees at 10 bases. The CDR3 length is 16 residues. V lost 1 base to trimming and J lost 2 bases; unmatched junction nucleotides: 4. The germline V gene encodes CDR1 SGHKS and CDR2 YYEKEE (reference sequence). Full variable domain (missing parts from reference TRBV5-5 and TRBJ2-3): DAGVTQSPTHLIKTRGQQVTLRCSPISGHKSVSWYQQVLGQGPQFIFQYYEKEERGRGNFPDRFSARQFPNYSSELNVNALLLGDSALYLCASSLPAGGLTDTQYFGPGTRLTVL.

This clone was observed a handful of times. The V call is TRBV30, the J call TRBJ2-7, with a possible D match to TRBD2 (6 bases). There are 15 residues in the CDR3. Germline V gene data show CDR1 as GTSNPN and CDR2 as SVGIG (reference sequence). The V and J ends lost 3 bases and 2 bases respectively, with 17 bases between them. This CDR3 is CAWSPPPGGAYEQYF. CDR3 sequence (DNA): TGTGCCTGGAGCCCTCCCCCCGGGGGAGCCTACGAGCAGTACTTC.

This clone was seen once. The genes are TRBV18 and TRBJ2-2, with D hard to call. The V gene lost 3 bases and the J gene lost 6 bases, with 8 bases spanning the gap. The CDR3 is made up of 13 amino acids. Germline V lookup: CDR1 KGHSH, CDR2 LQKENI. CDR3: CASSPRQAGELFF. CDR3 nucleotides: TGTGCCAGCTCACCTAGACAAGCCGGGGAGCTGTTTTTT. Variable domain in full (rest from reference TRBV18 and TRBJ2-2): NAGVMQNPRHLVRRRGQEARLRCSPMKGHSHVYWYRQLPEEGLKFMVYLQKENIIDESGMPKERFSAEFPKEGPSILRIQQVVRGDSAAYFCASSPRQAGELFFGEGSRLTVL.